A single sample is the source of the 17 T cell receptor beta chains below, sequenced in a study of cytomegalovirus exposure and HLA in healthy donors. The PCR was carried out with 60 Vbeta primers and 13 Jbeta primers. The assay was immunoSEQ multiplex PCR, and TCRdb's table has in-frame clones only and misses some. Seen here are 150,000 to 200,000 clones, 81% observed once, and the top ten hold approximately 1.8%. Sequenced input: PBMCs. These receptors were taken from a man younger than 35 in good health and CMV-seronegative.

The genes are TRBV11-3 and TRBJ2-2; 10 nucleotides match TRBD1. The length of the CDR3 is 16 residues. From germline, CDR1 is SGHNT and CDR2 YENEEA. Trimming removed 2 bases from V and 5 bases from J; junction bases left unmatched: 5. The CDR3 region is CASSLRQGARTGELFF. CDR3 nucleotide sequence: TGTGCCAGCAGCTTACGACAGGGGGCAAGGACCGGGGAGCTGTTTTTT.

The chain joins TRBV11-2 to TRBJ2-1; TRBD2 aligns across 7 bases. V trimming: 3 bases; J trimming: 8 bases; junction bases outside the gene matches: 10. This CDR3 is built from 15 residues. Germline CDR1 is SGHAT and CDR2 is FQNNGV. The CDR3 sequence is CASSFGTTQAYEQFF. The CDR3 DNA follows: TGTGCCAGCAGCTTTGGGACTACACAGGCTTATGAGCAGTTCTTC. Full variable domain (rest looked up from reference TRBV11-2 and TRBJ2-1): EAGVAQSPRYKIIEKRQSVAFWCNPISGHATLYWYQQILGQGPKLLIQFQNNGVVDDSQLPKDRFSAERLKGVDSTLKIQPAKLEDSAVYLCASSFGTTQAYEQFFGPGTRLTVL.

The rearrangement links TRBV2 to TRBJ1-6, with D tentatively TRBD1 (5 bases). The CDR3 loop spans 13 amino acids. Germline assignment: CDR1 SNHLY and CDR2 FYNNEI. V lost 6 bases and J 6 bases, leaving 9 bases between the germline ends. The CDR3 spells CASRGAPNSPLHF. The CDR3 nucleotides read TGTGCCAGCAGAGGGGCCCCTAATTCACCCCTCCACTTT.

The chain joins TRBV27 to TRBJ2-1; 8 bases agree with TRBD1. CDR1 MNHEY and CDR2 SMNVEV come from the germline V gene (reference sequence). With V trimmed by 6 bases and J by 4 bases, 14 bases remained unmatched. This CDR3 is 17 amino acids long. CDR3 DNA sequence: TGTGCCAGCAGCACTAGCCGTACAGGGGGAAATTACAATGAGCAGTTCTTC. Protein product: CASSTSRTGGNYNEQFF.

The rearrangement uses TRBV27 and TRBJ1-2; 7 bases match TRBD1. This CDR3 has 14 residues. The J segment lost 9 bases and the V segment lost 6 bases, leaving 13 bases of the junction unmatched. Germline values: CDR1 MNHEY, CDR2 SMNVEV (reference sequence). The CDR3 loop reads CASRTFQGDQSYTF. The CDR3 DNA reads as TGTGCCAGCAGAACCTTCCAGGGGGATCAAAGCTACACCTTC.

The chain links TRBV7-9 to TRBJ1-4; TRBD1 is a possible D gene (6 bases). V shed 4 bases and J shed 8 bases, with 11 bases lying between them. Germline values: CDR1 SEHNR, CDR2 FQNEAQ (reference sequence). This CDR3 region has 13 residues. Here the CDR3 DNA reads TGTGCCAGCAGCTCCTACACAGGGGAAAAACTGTTTTTT. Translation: CASSSYTGEKLFF. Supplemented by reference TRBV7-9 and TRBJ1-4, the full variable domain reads DTGVSQNPRHKITKRGQNVTFRCDPISEHNRLYWYRQTLGQGPEFLTYFQNEAQLEKSRLLSDRFSAERPKGSFSTLEIQRTEQGDSAMYLCASSSYTGEKLFFGSGTQLSVL.

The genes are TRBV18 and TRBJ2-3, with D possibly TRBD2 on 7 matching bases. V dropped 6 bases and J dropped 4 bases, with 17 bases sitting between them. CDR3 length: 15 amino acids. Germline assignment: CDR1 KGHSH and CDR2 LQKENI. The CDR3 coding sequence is TGTGCCAGCTCCCCAGGAAGGGGGGGGGCAGATACGCAGTATTTT. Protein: CASSPGRGGADTQYF. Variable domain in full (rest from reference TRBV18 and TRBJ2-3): NAGVMQNPRHLVRRRGQEARLRCSPMKGHSHVYWYRQLPEEGLKFMVYLQKENIIDESGMPKERFSAEFPKEGPSILRIQQVVRGDSAAYFCASSPGRGGADTQYFGPGTRLTVL.

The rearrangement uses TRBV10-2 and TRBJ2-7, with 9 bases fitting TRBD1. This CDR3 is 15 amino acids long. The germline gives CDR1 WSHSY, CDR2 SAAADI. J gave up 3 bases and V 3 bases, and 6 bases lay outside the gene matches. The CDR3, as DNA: TGCGCCAGCAGTGACCCCGGGACAGGGCACTACGAGCAGTACTTC. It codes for CASSDPGTGHYEQYF.

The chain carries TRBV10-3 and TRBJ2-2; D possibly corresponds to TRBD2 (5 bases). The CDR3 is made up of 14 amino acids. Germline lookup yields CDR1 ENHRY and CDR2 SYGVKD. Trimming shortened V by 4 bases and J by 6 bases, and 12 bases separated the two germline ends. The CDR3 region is CAISGTPPPGELFF. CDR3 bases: TGTGCCATCAGTGGGACTCCGCCACCCGGGGAGCTGTTTTTT.

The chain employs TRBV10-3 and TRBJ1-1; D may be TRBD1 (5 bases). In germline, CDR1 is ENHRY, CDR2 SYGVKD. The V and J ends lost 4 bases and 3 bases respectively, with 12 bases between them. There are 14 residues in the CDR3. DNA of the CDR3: TGTGCCATCAGTGTCGGACAATTGGACACTGAAGCTTTCTTT. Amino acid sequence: CAISVGQLDTEAFF.

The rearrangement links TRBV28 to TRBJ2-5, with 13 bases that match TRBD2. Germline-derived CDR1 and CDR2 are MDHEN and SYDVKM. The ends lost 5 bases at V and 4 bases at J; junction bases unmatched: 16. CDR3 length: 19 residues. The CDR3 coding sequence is TGTGCCAGCAGTCCTGGGTGGACTAGCGGGAGAAACGTTGGAGAGACCCAGTACTTC. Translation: CASSPGWTSGRNVGETQYF.

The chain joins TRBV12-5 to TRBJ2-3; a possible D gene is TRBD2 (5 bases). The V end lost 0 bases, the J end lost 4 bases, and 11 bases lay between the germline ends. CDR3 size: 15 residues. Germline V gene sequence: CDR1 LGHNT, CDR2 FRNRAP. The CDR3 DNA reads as TGTGCTAGTGGTTTGGTACCGGGGAGATCAGATACGCAGTATTTT. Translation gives CASGLVPGRSDTQYF.

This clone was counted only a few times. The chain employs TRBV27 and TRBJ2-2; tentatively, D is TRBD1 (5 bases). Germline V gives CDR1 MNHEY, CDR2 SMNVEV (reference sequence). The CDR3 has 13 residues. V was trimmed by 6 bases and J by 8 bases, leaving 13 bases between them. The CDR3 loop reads CASRLGASGELFF. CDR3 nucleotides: TGTGCCAGCAGGCTAGGGGCTTCGGGGGAGCTGTTTTTT.

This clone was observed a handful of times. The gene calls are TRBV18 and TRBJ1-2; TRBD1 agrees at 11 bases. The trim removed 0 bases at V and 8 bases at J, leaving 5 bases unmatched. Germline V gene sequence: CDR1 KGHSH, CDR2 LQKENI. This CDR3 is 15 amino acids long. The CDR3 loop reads CASSPPGQGVNGYTF. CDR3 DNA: TGTGCCAGCTCACCACCGGGACAGGGGGTGAACGGCTACACCTTC.

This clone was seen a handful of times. In nucleotides, the CDR3 is TGTGCCAGCGTACCCCGCGGGGGGTTGACAGATACGCAGTATTTT. Protein product: CASVPRGGLTDTQYF. V and J are TRBV7-9 and TRBJ2-3; 8 nucleotides line up with TRBD2. V shed 8 bases, J shed 3 bases, and the junction held 10 bases outside the gene matches. This CDR3 is built from 15 residues. CDR1 is SEHNR, CDR2 FQNEAQ, per germline (reference sequence).

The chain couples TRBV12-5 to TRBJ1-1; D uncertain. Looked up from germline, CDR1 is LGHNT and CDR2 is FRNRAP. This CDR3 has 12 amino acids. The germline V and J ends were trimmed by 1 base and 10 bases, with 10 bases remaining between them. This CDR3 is CASGLGTRGAFF. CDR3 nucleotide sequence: TGTGCTAGTGGTTTGGGGACCCGGGGAGCTTTCTTT. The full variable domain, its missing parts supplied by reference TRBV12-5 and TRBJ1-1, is DARVTQTPRHKVTEMGQEVTMRCQPILGHNTVFWYRQTMMQGLELLAYFRNRAPLDDSGMPKDRFSAEMPDATLATLKIQPSEPRDSAVYFCASGLGTRGAFFGQGTRLTVV.

CDR3 protein: CASSLLQSNTEAFF. DNA for the CDR3: TGTGCCAGCAGCTTGCTACAGTCGAACACTGAAGCTTTCTTT. V usage is TRBV5-5 and J usage is TRBJ1-1; the D is unclear. Per germline, CDR1 SGHKS and CDR2 YYEKEE (reference sequence). V lost 1 base and J 1 base, leaving 8 bases between the germline ends. CDR3 length equals 14 residues.